This TCR beta chain was captured in a study of blood T cell repertoires in COVID-19. Overall study context: Sources were T cells, B-cell-depleted T cells, or PBMCs; the material itself was cDNA or gDNA.

The CDR3 is 16 amino acids. V gave up 4 bases and J gave up 2 bases; unmatched junction bases: 5. Germline CDR1 reads SEHNR; CDR2 reads FQNEAQ (reference sequence). This clone was counted once. As processed by the authors: Estimation of nucleated cell counts was performed using reference gene primer amplification. The table came from immunoSEQ multiplex PCR; TCRdb's copy has only in-frame clones and leaves some out. V, J and clone size derive from that table, while D and trimming were established from the DNA sequence. Altogether under 250,000 clones are present, around 84% being singletons, with the ten largest covering about 1.6%. Resolution of symptoms, clearance, or two negative PCRs was present in recovered Cohort 3 donors.

Source material: PBMCs or T cells enriched from blood (not recorded which). The rearrangement joins TRBV7-9 to TRBJ2-3; TRBD2 aligns across 11 bases. The TCR comes from a man in his forties who had recovered from COVID-19. For the CDR3, the DNA is TGTGCCAGCAGCTGGGGGACTAGCGGAGCCACAGATACGCAGTATTTT. Its translation: CASSWGTSGATDTQYF.